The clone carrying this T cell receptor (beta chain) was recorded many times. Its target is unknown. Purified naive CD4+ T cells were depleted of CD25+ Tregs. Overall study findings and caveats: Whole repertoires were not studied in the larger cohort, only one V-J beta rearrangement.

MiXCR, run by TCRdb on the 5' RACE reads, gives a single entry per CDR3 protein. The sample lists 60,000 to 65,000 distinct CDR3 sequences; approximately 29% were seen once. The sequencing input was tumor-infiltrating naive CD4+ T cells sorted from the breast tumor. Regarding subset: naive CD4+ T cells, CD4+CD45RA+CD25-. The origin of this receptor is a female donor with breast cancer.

For the CDR3, the DNA is TGCGCCAGCAGCGGGACAGGGCTTAGATCCTATGGCTACACCTTC. Its protein is CASSGTGLRSYGYTF. The rearrangement uses TRBV5-1 and TRBJ1-2; 9 bases map to TRBD1. This CDR3 is built from 15 residues. CDR1 and CDR2 from the germline V gene are SGHRS and YFSETQ. The V segment lost 4 bases and the J segment 4 bases; nucleotides outside the gene matches: 8.